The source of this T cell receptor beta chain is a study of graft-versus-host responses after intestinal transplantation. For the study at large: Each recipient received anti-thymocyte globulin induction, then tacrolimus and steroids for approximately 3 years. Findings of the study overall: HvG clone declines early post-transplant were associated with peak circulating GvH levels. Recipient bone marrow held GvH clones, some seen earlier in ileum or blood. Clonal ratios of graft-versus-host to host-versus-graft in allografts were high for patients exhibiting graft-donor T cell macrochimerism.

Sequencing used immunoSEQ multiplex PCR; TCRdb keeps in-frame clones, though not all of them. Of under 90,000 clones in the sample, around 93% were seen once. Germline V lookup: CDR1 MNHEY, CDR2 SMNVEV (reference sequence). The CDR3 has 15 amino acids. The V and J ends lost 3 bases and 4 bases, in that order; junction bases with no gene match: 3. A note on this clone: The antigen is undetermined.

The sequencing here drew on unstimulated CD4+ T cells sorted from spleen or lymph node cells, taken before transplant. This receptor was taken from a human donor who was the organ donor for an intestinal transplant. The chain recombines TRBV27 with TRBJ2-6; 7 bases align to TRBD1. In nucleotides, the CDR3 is TGTGCCAGCAGTTTTACAGGGGCCGGGGCCAACGTCCTGACTTTC. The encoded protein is CASSFTGAGANVLTF.